What follows is one T cell receptor (beta chain) and its context. The antigen is not known. Here immunoSEQ multiplex PCR was the method, and the copy in TCRdb shows in-frame clones only, minus some. The sample records fewer than 85,000 clones, 80% to 90% being singletons. The sample belongs to a study of a mutant IDH1 vaccine in newly diagnosed glioma. Study context: Treated patients had a mean age of about 37 years and a sex split that was around 62% male and about 38% female.

General study points: Pseudoprogression seemingly bore no relation to changes in top peripheral T cell clonotypes. Vaccine-induced immune responses occurred in under 95% of patients.

Documented time point: baseline, week 1 (first vaccination visit). Treatment indicated: pre-vaccination baseline after standard-of-care therapy. The source of this sequence is a young man with glioma. The source material was PBMCs, sampled from a glioma patient treated with radiotherapy, temozolomide or both.

CDR3 in DNA: TGTGCCAGCAGAGGGGGGACCGGTAGGGATGAGCAGTTCTTC. It translates to CASRGGTGRDEQFF. J is TRBJ2-1 and V is TRBV2, with D perhaps TRBD1 or TRBD2 (6 bases each). This CDR3 comprises 14 residues. The germline CDR1 and CDR2 sequences are SNHLY and FYNNEI. Trimming pared 6 bases from V and 8 bases from J, leaving 17 bases between.